This T cell receptor beta chain originates from a study of blood T cell repertoires in COVID-19 (dated by TCRdb to 2019 to 2021). Study-level background: Samples covering the acute and convalescent phases of COVID-19 were provided by collaborators in the United States, Italy and Spain. The repertoires were made available in a free public database intended to serve as a resource for research on the immune response to SARS-CoV-2. The prospective study material was composed of cDNA or gDNA derived from T cells, B-cell-depleted T cells, or PBMCs. The dataset comprised deeply sampled blood TCRbeta repertoires from subjects exposed to, actively infected with, or recovered from COVID-19. Samples came from the ongoing ImmuneRACE study (first 160 participants) plus 1,254 subjects from 6 global collaborators. Where HLA class I and class II types were available, the types were taken from metadata supplied by the sample provider, not from assay-based typing. A de-identified subject ID, COVID-19 status, age in years and sex were almost always included in the sample metadata. Overall study results and their limits: Clinical and demographic metadata were provided uncurated, with the amount varying by source and participant.

Participants in the prospective study were aged roughly 18 to 95 years, lived in approximately 26 United States geographic areas, and enrolled through a virtual design. In the prospective study, cohorts were assigned on the basis of participant-reported clinical history obtained from a screening survey and a study questionnaire. For ImmuneRACE Cohort 3, a participant was defined as recovered based on two consecutive negative NP/OP PCR tests, clearance by a healthcare professional, or resolution of symptoms. In the prospective study, mobile phlebotomists collected whole blood, serum and a nasopharyngeal or oropharyngeal swab from each participant. Participants in the prospective study had the option to provide additional blood draws and questionnaires over a roughly two-month period. Before DNA extraction, prospective study blood samples were shipped either frozen or at room temperature. TCRbeta CDR3 regions were amplified from genomic DNA using the immunoSEQ Assay, a bias-controlled multiplex PCR. As for how the authors treated the data: Within the assay, amplification of reference gene primers was used to estimate how many nucleated cells each sample contained. Sequence reads were collapsed and filtered to measure the absolute abundance of every unique TCRbeta CDR3 rearrangement. For each sample, productive Simpson clonality was calculated by taking the square root of Simpson's diversity index across productive rearrangements. The table was pulled from immuneACCESS by TCRdb, which kept in-frame rearrangements only. Such tables lose some clones; where checked, under half of the loss comes from unresolved V genes, and the rest has no known cause. V, J and clone size are those of that table, while D and trimming were read from the DNA. This sample is represented by under 150,000 clones; around 81% of them were singletons. Roughly 6.4% of the sample is taken by the ten largest.

V is clipped by 2 bases and J by 5 bases, and the sequence between their germline boundaries is 9 bases long. Measured from the cysteine to the phenylalanine, the CDR3 is 13 residues long. The sequence is cut down to CDR3 DNA, 39 bases in frame from base 1. The germline V gene (reference sequence) provides CDR1 MNHEY and CDR2 SMNVEV. On this clone itself: No antigen is known for it. Base qualities are missing; no much larger clone stands one base away.

This TCR was recovered from a woman aged 35 to 49 who had recovered from COVID-19. Rearrangement joined TRBV27 to TRBJ1-1; the D gene assignment is ambiguous. The sequenced sample consisted of PBMCs or T cells enriched from blood (not recorded which). The CDR3 region has the sequence CASSLTLRTEAFF. The sequence in DNA is TGTGCCAGCAGTTTAACTTTGCGGACTGAAGCTTTCTTT.